Listed below are T cell receptor beta chains from one sample, sequenced in a study of metastatic and nonmetastatic thyroid tumors. TCRdb called clones again from the PCR reads with MiXCR. The profile shows around 40,000 clones, 20% to 30% of them singletons. The specimen sequenced was blood. The receptors come from a female donor with papillary thyroid cancer or a benign thyroid nodule (not recorded which). Some clones in this sample may be carry-over from other donors' samples. CDR3s include the opening cysteine and the closing phenylalanine or tryptophan. A D gene is named only where the DNA matches it firmly. The listing skips clone size in some rows; elsewhere it reads once, few, many or a size class.

D	size	V	J	length	DNA	CDR3
NA	few	TRBV29-1	TRBJ1-1	13	TGCAGGTGCGGGGGTGACATGAACACTGAAGCTTTCTTT	CRCGGDMNTEAFF
TRBD1	once	TRBV5-1	TRBJ1-6	18	TGCGCCAGCAGCTTGGAGGGGACAGGGGAAGCCTATAATTCACCCCTCCACTTT	CASSLEGTGEAYNSPLHF
TRBD2	NA	TRBV7-8	TRBJ2-6	17	TGTGCCAGCAGCTTTAGCGGGGGTGGATCTGGGGCCAACGTCCCGACTTTC	CASSFSGGGSGANVPTF
NA	many	TRBV3-1	TRBJ2-2	15	TGTGCCAGCAGCCAAGACATACTCAGAACTGGGGAGCTGTTTTTT	CASSQDILRTGELFF
NA	NA	TRBV19	TRBJ1-2	14	TGTGCCAGTAATCGACAGCCATGTGTCTATGGCTACACCTTC	CASNRQPCVYGYTF
TRBD2	medium-sized	TRBV6-2/TRBV6-3	TRBJ2-3	14	TGTGCCAGCAGCCCGGGACTAGCGTCAGATACGCAGTATTTT	CASSPGLASDTQYF
NA	few	TRBV20-1	TRBJ1-2	15	TGCAGTGCTCCGACCCCCAGGGACTCTAACTATGGCTACACCTTC	CSAPTPRDSNYGYTF
NA	NA	TRBV6-5	TRBJ1-4	17	TGTGCCAGCAGTTACTCTAGGGCAGCTGCAACTAATGAAAAACTGTTTTTT	CASSYSRAAATNEKLFF
NA	medium-sized	TRBV11-2	TRBJ2-7	15	TGTGCCAGCAGCTTAACGTTTTCGGGGATCAACGAGCAGTACTTC	CASSLTFSGINEQYF
TRBD1	many	TRBV20-1	TRBJ2-3	15	TGCAGTGCTTATACAGGGGGTTTTATTTCAGATACGCAGTATTTT	CSAYTGGFISDTQYF
TRBD1	many	TRBV29-1	TRBJ1-1	12	TGCAGCGTTGAAGATCTAAGGACAGGAGAGGGGTTT	CSVEDLRTGEGF
NA	few	TRBV3-1	TRBJ1-1	13	TGTGCCAGCAGCCAAGGGGGGGACACTGAAGCTTTCTTT	CASSQGGDTEAFF
NA	many	TRBV20-1	TRBJ2-1	15	TGCAGTGTTAGCTGGGGTCAGGGAGTATACAATGAGCAGTTCTTC	CSVSWGQGVYNEQFF
NA	few	TRBV6-1	TRBJ2-2	16	TGTGCCAGCAGTGGACACAGGTGTGTGAACACCGGGGAGCTGTTTTTT	CASSGHRCVNTGELFF
NA	NA	TRBV11-2	TRBJ2-4	15	TGTGCCAGCAGCCCTTGGGACATCTCTCTTGGGGGTCAGTACTTC	CASSPWDISLGGQYF
NA	many	TRBV3-1	TRBJ1-2	13	TGTGCCAGCTCGGTGGGGCGCGGTATAGGCTACACCTTC	CASSVGRGIGYTF
TRBD1	many	TRBV5-4	TRBJ1-1	15	TGTGCCAGCAGCGGACAGACAGGGGAATCCGCTGAAGCTTTCTTT	CASSGQTGESAEAFF
NA	many	TRBV4-2	TRBJ1-2	16	TGTGCCAGCAGCCAAGAGGCTCCTCGAAGCGACTATGGCTACACCTTC	CASSQEAPRSDYGYTF
TRBD1	many	TRBV28	TRBJ1-6	18	TGTGCCAGCAGTCCTCCTACTTCCGGGACAGCCTCTAATTCACCCCTCCACTTT	CASSPPTSGTASNSPLHF
NA	few	TRBV30	TRBJ1-2	13	TGTGCCTGGAGTGTAGGACCAGCCTATGGCTACACCTTC	CAWSVGPAYGYTF
NA	NA	TRBV18	TRBJ2-7	12	TGTGCCAGCTTACAGGTGCCCTACGAGCAGTACTTC	CASLQVPYEQYF
NA	many	TRBV19	TRBJ2-1	15	TGTGCCAGTAGTAGGGGGGGAGGGGGGTTCGATGAGCAGTTCTTC	CASSRGGGGFDEQFF